This TCR beta chain was sequenced during a study of shared clonotypes between healthy human individuals. Whole-study context: Plates per donor: three CD4 naive, three CD4 memory, two CD8 naive, one CD8 memory. Study-wide results and limits: Clonotype sharing across several donors was observed for about 4.8% of naive CD4 clonotypes. There were few donors, and this limited the genetic and exposure-history diversity represented.

Per the original methods: Junction-only immunoSEQ data arrived without quality scores, meaning filtering differed. Produced via immunoSEQ multiplex PCR; TCRdb's table is partial and in-frame only. V and J calls and clone size are copied from that table; D and trimming were computed from the DNA. The sample includes about 2 million clones, approximately 94% of them seen just once. The naive CD8 population came from CD45RO-negative cells selected for CCR7, without terminally differentiated effector memory CD45RA+ cells. The ends were cut back, 0 bases at V and 2 bases at J, with 8 bases in the middle. The germline gives CDR1 MGHRA, CDR2 YSYEKL. This CDR3 comprises 15 residues. Regarding this clone: The target antigen is unknown.

V usage is TRBV4-1 and J usage is TRBJ2-1; D unclear. Sequencing input: naive CD8+ T cells sorted from blood. The sequence was obtained from a man between 18 and 35 years old in good health. The CDR3 sequence is CASSQETQPYNEQFF. The CDR3 region has the DNA TGCGCCAGCAGCCAAGAAACCCAGCCCTACAATGAGCAGTTCTTC.